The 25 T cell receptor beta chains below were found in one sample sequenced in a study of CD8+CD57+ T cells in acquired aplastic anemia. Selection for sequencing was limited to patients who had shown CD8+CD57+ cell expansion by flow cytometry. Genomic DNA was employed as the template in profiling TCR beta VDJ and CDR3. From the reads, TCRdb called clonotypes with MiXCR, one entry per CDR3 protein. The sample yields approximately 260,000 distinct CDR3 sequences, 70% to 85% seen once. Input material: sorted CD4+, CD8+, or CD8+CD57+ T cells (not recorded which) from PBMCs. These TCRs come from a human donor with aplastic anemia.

The CDR3 DNA reads TGTGCCAGCACAAGAGGGTCCGACCACGATAAACACTACTTC. This gives the protein CASTRGSDHDKHYF. V and J are TRBV7-3 and TRBJ2-5; a possible D gene is TRBD2 (5 bases). The V and J ends lost 7 bases and 14 bases respectively, with 26 bases between them. CDR3 size: 14 residues. Germline V gene data show CDR1 as SGHTA and CDR2 as FQGTGA.

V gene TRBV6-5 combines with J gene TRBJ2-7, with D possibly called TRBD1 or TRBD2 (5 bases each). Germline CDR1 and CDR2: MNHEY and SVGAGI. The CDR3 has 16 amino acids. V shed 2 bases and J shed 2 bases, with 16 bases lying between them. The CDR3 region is CASSYVQGDPTYEQYV. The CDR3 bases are TGTGCCAGCAGTTACGTGCAGGGAGACCCTACCTACGAGCAGTACGTC.

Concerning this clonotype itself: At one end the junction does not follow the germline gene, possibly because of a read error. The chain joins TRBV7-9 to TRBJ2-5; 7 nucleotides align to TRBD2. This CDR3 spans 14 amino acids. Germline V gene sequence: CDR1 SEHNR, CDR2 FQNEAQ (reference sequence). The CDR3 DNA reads TGTGCCAGCAGCCCCGGCAGCGGGGAAGACACCCAGTACTTC. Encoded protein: CASSPGSGEDTQYF.

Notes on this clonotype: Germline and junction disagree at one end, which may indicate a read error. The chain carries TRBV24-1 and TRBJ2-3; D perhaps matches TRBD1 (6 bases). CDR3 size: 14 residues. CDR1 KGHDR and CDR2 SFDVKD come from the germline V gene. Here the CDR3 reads CATSDLQGLDAQFF. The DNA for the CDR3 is TGTGCCACCAGTGACCTACAGGGATTGGATGCGCAGTTTTTC.

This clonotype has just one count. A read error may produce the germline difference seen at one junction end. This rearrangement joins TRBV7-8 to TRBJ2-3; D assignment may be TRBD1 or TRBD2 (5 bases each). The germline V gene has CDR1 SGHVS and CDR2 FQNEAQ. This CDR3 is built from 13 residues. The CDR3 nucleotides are TGTGCCAGCAGCTTCGGGGCAACAGATACGGCGTTTTTT. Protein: CASSFGATDTAFF.

The CDR3 reads CASSTGLVGYEQYF. The CDR3 nucleotides read TGTGCCAGCAGCACAGGACTAGTTGGCTACGAGCAGTACTTC. The rearrangement joins TRBV7-2 to TRBJ2-7; TRBD2 aligns across 7 bases. The junction had 7 bases not matched to a gene; V was cut back by 5 bases and J by 3 bases. This CDR3 comprises 14 residues. Germline assignment: CDR1 SGHTA and CDR2 FQGNSA.

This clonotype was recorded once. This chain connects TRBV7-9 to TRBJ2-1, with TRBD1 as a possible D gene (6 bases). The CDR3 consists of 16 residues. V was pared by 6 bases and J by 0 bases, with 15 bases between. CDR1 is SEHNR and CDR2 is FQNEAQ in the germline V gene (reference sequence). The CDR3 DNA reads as TGTGCCAGCAGAAAGAGACAGGCGAGCTCCTACAATGAGCAGTTCTTC. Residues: CASRKRQASSYNEQFF.

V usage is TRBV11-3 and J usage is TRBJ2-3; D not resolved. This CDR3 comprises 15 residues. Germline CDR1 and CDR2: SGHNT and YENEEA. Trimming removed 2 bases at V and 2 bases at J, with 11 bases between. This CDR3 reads CASSLTTTATDTQYF. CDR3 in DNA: TGTGCCAGCAGCTTAACGACGACCGCCACAGATACGCAGTATTTT.

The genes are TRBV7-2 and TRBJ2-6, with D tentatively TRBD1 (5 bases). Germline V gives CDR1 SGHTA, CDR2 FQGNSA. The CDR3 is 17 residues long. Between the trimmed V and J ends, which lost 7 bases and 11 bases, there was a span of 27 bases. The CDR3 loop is CASTFDRVPTAPYVLTF. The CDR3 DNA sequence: TGTGCCAGCACCTTTGATCGGGTCCCGACAGCGCCCTACGTCCTGACTTTC.

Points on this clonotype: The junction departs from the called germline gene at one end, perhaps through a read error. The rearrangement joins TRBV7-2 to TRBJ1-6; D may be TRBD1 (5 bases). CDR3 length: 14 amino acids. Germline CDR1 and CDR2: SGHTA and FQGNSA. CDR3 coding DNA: TGTGCCAGCAGCTTTGACAGAGGGCATTCACCCCTCCAGTTT. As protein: CASSFDRGHSPLQF.

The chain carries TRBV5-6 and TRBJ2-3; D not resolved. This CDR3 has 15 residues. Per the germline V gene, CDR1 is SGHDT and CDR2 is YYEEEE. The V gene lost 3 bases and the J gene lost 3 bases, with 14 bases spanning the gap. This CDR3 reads CASSWERAATDTQYF. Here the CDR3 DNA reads TGTGCCAGCAGCTGGGAAAGGGCAGCTACAGATACGCAGTATTTT.

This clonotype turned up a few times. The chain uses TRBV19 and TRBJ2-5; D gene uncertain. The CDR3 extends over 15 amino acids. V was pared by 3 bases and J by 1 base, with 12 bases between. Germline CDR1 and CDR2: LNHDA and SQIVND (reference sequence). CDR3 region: CASSMLPRPQETQYF. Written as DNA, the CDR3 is TGTGCCAGTAGTATGCTTCCTAGACCCCAAGAGACCCAGTACTTC.

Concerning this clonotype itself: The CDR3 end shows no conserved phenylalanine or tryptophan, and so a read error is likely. The CDR3 loop is CASSLGRDRVNSPLHL. CDR3 DNA: TGTGCCAGCAGCTTAGGCCGGGACAGGGTTAATTCACCCCTCCACCTT. The rearrangement links TRBV7-6 to TRBJ1-6; the match to TRBD1 covers 9 bases. The CDR3 extends over 16 amino acids. In germline, CDR1 is SGHVS, CDR2 FNYEAQ. V gave up 1 base and J gave up 6 bases; unmatched junction bases: 4.

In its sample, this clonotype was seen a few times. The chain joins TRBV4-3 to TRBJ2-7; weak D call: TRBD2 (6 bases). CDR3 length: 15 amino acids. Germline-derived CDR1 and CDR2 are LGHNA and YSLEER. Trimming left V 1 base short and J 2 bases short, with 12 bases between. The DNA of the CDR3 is TGCGCCAGCAGCCAAGTTGCGGGGACGACCTACGAGCAGTACTTC. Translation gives CASSQVAGTTYEQYF.

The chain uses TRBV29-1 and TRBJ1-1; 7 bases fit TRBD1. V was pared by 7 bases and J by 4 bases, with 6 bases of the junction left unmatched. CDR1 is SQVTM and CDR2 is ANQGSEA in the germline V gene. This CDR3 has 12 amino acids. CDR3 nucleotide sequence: TGCAGCGGGAACAGGGGCGCCACTGAAGCTTTCTTT. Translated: CSGNRGATEAFF.

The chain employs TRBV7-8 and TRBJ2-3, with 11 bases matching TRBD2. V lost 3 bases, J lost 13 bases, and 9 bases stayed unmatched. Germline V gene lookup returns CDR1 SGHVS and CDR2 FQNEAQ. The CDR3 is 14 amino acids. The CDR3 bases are TGTGCCAGCAGCTTTAGCGGGAGGGCCCGGGTCAAGTATTTT. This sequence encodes CASSFSGRARVKYF.

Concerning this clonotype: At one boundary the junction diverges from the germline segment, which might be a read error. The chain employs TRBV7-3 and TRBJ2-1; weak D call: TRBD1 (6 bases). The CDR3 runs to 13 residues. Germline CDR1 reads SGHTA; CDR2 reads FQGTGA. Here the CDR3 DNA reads TGTGCCAGTAGTGATGGGGGCATCGATGAGAAGTTCTTC. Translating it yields CASSDGGIDEKFF.

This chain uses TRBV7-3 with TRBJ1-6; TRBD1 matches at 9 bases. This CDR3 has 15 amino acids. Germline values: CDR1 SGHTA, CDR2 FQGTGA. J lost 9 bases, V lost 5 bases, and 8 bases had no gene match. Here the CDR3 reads CASSLNTGGVSPLHF. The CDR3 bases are TGTGCCAGCAGCCTTAACACAGGGGGCGTTTCACCCCTCCACTTT. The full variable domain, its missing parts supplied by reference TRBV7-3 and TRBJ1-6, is GAGVSQTPSNKVTEKGKYVELRCDPISGHTALYWYRQSLGQGPEFLIYFQGTGAADDSGLPNDRFFAVRPEGSVSTLKIQRTERGDSAVYLCASSLNTGGVSPLHFGNGTRLTVT.

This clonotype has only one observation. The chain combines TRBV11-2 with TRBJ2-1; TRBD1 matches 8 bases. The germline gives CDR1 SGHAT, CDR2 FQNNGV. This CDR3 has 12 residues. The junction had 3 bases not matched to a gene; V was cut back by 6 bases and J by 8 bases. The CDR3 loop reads CASSKQGDEQFF. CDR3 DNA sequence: TGTGCCAGCAGTAAACAGGGGGATGAGCAGTTCTTC. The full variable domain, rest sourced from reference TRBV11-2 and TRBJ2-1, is EAGVAQSPRYKIIEKRQSVAFWCNPISGHATLYWYQQILGQGPKLLIQFQNNGVVDDSQLPKDRFSAERLKGVDSTLKIQPAKLEDSAVYLCASSKQGDEQFFGPGTRLTVL.

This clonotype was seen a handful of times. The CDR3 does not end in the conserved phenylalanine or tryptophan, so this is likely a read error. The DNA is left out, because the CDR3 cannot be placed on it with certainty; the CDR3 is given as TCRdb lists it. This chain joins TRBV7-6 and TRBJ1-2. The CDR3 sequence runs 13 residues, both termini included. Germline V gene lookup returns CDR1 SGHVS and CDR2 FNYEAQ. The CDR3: CASSLDASGSSTD.

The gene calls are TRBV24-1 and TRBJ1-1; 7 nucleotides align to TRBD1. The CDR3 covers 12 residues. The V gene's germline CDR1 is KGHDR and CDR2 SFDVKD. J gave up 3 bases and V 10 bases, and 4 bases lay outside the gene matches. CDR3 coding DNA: TGTGCCACGGACAGGTCCGACACTGAAGCTTTCTTT. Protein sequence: CATDRSDTEAFF.

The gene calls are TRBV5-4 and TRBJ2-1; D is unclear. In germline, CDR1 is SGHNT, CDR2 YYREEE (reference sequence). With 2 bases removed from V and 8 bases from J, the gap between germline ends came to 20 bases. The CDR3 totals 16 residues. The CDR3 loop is CASSFSGGNGQDEQFF. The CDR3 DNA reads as TGTGCCAGCAGCTTTAGTGGCGGAAACGGTCAGGATGAGCAGTTCTTC.

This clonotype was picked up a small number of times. Written as DNA, the CDR3 is TGTGCCAGCAGCTTGCGAACGCGGGCAGATACGCAGTATTTT. Translating it yields CASSLRTRADTQYF. The genes are TRBV5-6 and TRBJ2-3, with D possibly TRBD2 on 5 matching bases. Germline values: CDR1 SGHDT, CDR2 YYEEEE. V was shortened by 1 base and J by 4 bases, with 10 bases between the two germline ends. The CDR3 runs to 14 residues.

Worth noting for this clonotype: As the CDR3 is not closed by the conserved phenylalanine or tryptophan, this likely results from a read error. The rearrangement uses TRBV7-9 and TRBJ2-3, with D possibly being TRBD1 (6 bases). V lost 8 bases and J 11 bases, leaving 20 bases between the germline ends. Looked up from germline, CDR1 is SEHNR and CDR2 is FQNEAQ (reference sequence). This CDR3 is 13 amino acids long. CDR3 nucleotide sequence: TGTGCCAGCGGGGTTGGGGGCAGAGGGAGGCAGTATTTG. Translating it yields CASGVGGRGRQYL.

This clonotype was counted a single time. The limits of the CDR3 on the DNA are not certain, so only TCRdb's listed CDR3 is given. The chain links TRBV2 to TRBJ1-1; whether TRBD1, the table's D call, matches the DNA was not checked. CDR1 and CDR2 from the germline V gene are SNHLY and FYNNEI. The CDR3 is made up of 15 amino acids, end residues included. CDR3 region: CASSWGGGANTEAVF.